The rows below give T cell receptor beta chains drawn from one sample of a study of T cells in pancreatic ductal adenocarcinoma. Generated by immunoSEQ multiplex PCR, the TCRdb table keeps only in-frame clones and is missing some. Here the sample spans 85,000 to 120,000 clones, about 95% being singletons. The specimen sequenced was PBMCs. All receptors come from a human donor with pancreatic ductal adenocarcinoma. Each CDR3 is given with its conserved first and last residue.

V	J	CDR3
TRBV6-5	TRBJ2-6	CASSYNGGGANVLTF
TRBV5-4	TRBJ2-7	CASSLGLAGTSYEQYF
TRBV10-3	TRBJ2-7	CAIRGTGGLLSEQYF
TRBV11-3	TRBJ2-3	CASSFNSRLLARTDTQYF
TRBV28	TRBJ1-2	CASSLYARDYGYTF
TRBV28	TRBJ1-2	CASSTGNYGYTF
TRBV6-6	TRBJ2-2	CASSTLETFNTGELFF
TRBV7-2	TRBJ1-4	CASSFSWGQGTEKLFF
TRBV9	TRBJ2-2	CASSVVVGLGVGELFF
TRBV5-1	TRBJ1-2	CASSSGQYGYTF
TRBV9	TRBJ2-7	CASSVGPAGVNEQYF
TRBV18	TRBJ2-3	CASSPPTGPDTQYF
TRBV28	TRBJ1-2	CASSSQEYGYTF
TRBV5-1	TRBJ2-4	CASSLAGSKNIQYF
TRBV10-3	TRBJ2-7	CAISLDRPSYEQYF
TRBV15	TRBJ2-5	CATSRTDRTGEETQYF
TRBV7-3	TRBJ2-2	CASSFSGNTGELFF
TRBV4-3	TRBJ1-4	CASSWGGSTNEKLFF
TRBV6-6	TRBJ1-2	CASRGQGYGYTF
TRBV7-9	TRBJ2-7	CASSSNRVARYEQYF
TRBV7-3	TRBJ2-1	CASSHSGRGNEQFF
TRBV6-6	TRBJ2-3	CASSSPPTGPDTQYF
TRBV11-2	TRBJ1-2	CASSSYRDSPKYGYTF